This passage covers 17 T cell receptor beta chains from one sample sequenced in a study of early T cells in non-severe SARS-CoV-2 infection. TCRdb re-analysed the 5' RACE reads in MiXCR, keeping a single row per CDR3 protein. The table has 55,000 to 65,000 distinct CDR3 sequences, around 12% seen once. Sample: whole blood. The receptors here all came from an adult who was a healthcare worker with PCR-confirmed SARS-CoV-2 infection or an uninfected control (not recorded which).

This clonotype came up a few times. This chain joins TRBV29-1 and TRBJ1-4; D is ambiguous. The CDR3 loop spans 15 amino acids. Trimming stripped 2 bases from V and 8 bases from J, with 18 bases between. CDR1 is SQVTM, CDR2 ANQGSEA, per germline. The CDR3 loop is CSVEKIVGSIEKLFF. DNA for the CDR3: TGCAGCGTTGAAAAGATAGTCGGATCCATCGAAAAACTGTTTTTT.

The table lists this clonotype with a few counts. The genes are TRBV5-1 and TRBJ2-5; D remains unclear. Germline values: CDR1 SGHRS, CDR2 YFSETQ. The CDR3 consists of 14 residues. The germline V and J ends were trimmed by 0 bases and 0 bases, with 6 bases remaining between them. DNA for the CDR3: TGCGCCAGCAGCTTGGACGTAGACCAAGAGACCCAGTACTTC. As protein: CASSLDVDQETQYF. The variable domain in full, with the rest retrieved from reference TRBV5-1 and TRBJ2-5, is KAGVTQTPRYLIKTRGQQVTLSCSPISGHRSVSWYQQTPGQGLQFLFEYFSETQRNKGNFPGRFSGRQFSNSRSEMNVSTLELGDSALYLCASSLDVDQETQYFGPGTRLLVL.

The chain carries TRBV29-1 and TRBJ1-1, with a possible D match to TRBD1 (5 bases). This CDR3 has 14 residues. V lost 5 bases and J lost 2, with 15 bases in between. From germline, CDR1 is SQVTM and CDR2 ANQGSEA. The DNA for the CDR3 is TGCAGCGTTTCTCCAGGTGGGGCCAACACTGAAGCTTTCTTT. Translation gives CSVSPGGANTEAFF.

In its sample, this clonotype was seen a few times. The chain is built from TRBV28 and TRBJ2-5; 8 bases line up with TRBD1. Germline CDR1 reads MDHEN; CDR2 reads SYDVKM. J was trimmed by 2 bases and V by 3 bases; bases with no gene match: 5. This CDR3 spans 15 amino acids. CDR3 in DNA: TGTGCCAGCAGTTTCGGGACAGGCCTTCAAGAGACCCAGTACTTC. Protein sequence: CASSFGTGLQETQYF.

This clonotype has just a few counts. CDR3 amino acids: CASSQDLETQYF. In nucleotides, the CDR3 is TGCGCCAGCAGCCAAGATTTGGAGACCCAGTACTTC. The V call is TRBV4-3, the J call TRBJ2-5; D is unresolved. V was clipped by 0 bases and J by 5 bases, with 4 bases between them. CDR1 and CDR2 from the germline V gene are LGHNA and YSLEER. The CDR3 loop spans 12 amino acids.

This clonotype was observed a handful of times. This chain connects TRBV7-9 to TRBJ1-3, with D unclear. V was pared by 2 bases and J by 0 bases, with 11 bases between. Germline V lookup: CDR1 SEHNR, CDR2 FQNEAQ (reference sequence). The CDR3 spans 16 residues. For the CDR3, the DNA is TGTGCCAGCAGCTTATTGGGCAGAAACTCTGGAAACACCATATATTTT. Translated, it gives CASSLLGRNSGNTIYF.

This clonotype has a count of ten or more. The genes are TRBV11-2 and TRBJ2-1; unclear D gene. This CDR3 has 14 amino acids. The V and J ends lost 4 bases and 3 bases respectively, with 10 bases between them. From germline, CDR1 is SGHAT and CDR2 FQNNGV. The CDR3 coding sequence is TGTGCCAGCAGCTACCGACTGAGCTACAATGAGCAGTTCTTC. This encodes CASSYRLSYNEQFF.

In its sample, this clonotype was seen many times. The chain employs TRBV11-2 and TRBJ2-5; D remains unclear. Germline-derived CDR1 and CDR2 are SGHAT and FQNNGV. Trimming stripped 8 bases from V and 2 bases from J, with 6 bases between. This CDR3 comprises 11 residues. CDR3 sequence: CASAMQETQYF. The CDR3, as DNA: TGTGCCAGCGCTATGCAAGAGACCCAGTACTTC.

Here the CDR3 reads CASTRFTGELFF. In nucleotides, the CDR3 is TGTGCCAGCACCAGGTTCACCGGGGAGCTGTTTTTT. This sequence joins TRBV6-5 and TRBJ2-2; D call uncertain. V lost 7 bases and J lost 4, with 7 bases in between. Germline CDR1 MNHEY, CDR2 SVGAGI. The CDR3 spans 12 residues.

This clonotype appeared a few times. The V gene is TRBV12-3 or TRBV12-4, the J gene TRBJ1-3; D not resolved. There are 16 residues in the CDR3. The V end lost 2 bases, the J end lost 6 bases, and 17 bases lay between the germline ends. The CDR3 DNA is TGTGCCAGCAGTTTAAAAAGGGATGGTCGGGAAAACACCATATATTTT. Translation gives CASSLKRDGRENTIYF.

This clonotype was observed many times. The chain combines TRBV18 with TRBJ1-4; possibly TRBD1 for D (6 bases). This CDR3 has 14 amino acids. Germline CDR1 KGHSH, CDR2 LQKENI. V was shortened by 8 bases and J by 7 bases, with 17 bases between the two germline ends. Here the CDR3 DNA reads TGTGCCAGCCGTATACAGGGCATGAGTGAAAAACTGTTTTTT. As protein: CASRIQGMSEKLFF.

This clonotype was seen many times. This sequence joins TRBV11-2 and TRBJ2-5; TRBD1 matches at 7 bases. Per germline, CDR1 SGHAT and CDR2 FQNNGV. With V trimmed by 5 bases and J by 1 base, 4 bases remained unmatched. The CDR3 consists of 14 residues. CDR3 amino acids: CASSRGQTQETQYF. The CDR3 bases are TGTGCCAGCAGCCGGGGACAGACCCAAGAGACCCAGTACTTC.

This clonotype was seen at least ten times. The chain links TRBV9 to TRBJ1-5; a weak D match, TRBD1 (5 bases). This CDR3 region has 14 residues. Between the trimmed V and J ends, which lost 1 base and 7 bases, there was a span of 12 bases. The germline gives CDR1 SGDLS, CDR2 YYNGEE. The CDR3 region is CASSVRGIGQPQHF. DNA of the CDR3: TGTGCCAGCAGCGTACGGGGGATTGGCCAGCCCCAGCATTTT.

This clonotype was counted ten times or more. The chain joins TRBV20-1 to TRBJ2-7; 7 bases are a match to TRBD1. The CDR3 is made up of 14 amino acids. Germline values: CDR1 DFQATT, CDR2 SNEGSKA (reference sequence). With V trimmed by 6 bases and J by 2 bases, 10 bases remained unmatched. DNA for the CDR3: TGCAGTGCAACCGACCGGGACAGAGCCTACGAGCAGTACTTC. Amino acid sequence: CSATDRDRAYEQYF.

Worth noting for this clonotype: This may be a read error, as it is one base from a much larger clone. The chain couples TRBV5-6 to TRBJ2-2; no clear D gene. Germline V gene data show CDR1 as SGHDT and CDR2 as YYEEEE. Trimming shortened V by 2 bases and J by 4 bases, and 0 bases separated the two germline ends. CDR3 length: 11 residues. CDR3 residues: CASSFTGELFF. CDR3 coding DNA: TGTGCCAGCAGCTTCACCGGGGAGCTGTTTTTT.

This clonotype has a count of ten or more. The V gene is TRBV3-1, the J gene TRBJ2-1; no firm D call. This CDR3 contains 12 residues. The V gene lost 2 bases and the J gene lost 14 bases, with 13 bases spanning the gap. Germline CDR1 LGHDT, CDR2 YNNKEL (reference sequence). CDR3 nucleotides: TGTGCCAGCAGCCAAACTGCGCAGGAGAAGTTCTTC. Translated, it gives CASSQTAQEKFF.

Many counts were recorded for this clonotype. V usage is TRBV6-6 and J usage is TRBJ1-3; D gene ambiguous. CDR3 length equals 11 residues. V lost 5 bases and J lost 4, with 3 bases in between. From germline, CDR1 is MNHNY and CDR2 SVGAGI (reference sequence). The CDR3 protein is CASSRGNTIYF. As DNA, the CDR3 is TGTGCCAGCAGTCGGGGAAACACCATATATTTT.